One and the same sample provided the 31 T cell receptor beta chains below, sequenced in a study of T cell responses to AZD1222 COVID-19 vaccine. Data came from immunoSEQ multiplex PCR; TCRdb stores just in-frame clones and leaves some out. Found here are about 45,000 clones, around three quarters of them singletons; the top ten hold about a fifth. Sequencing was performed on peripheral blood, taken 28 days after the second dose of the MenACWY control vaccine. The receptor set was obtained from an adult who received the MenACWY meningococcal vaccine as a control.

The chain links TRBV30 to TRBJ1-1; no clear D gene. V lost 0 bases to trimming and J lost 11 bases, with 13 bases between them. Germline CDR1 and CDR2: GTSNPN and SVGIG (reference sequence). This CDR3 is 12 amino acids long. The CDR3 spells CAWSVDGIEAFF. The CDR3, as DNA: TGTGCCTGGAGTGTTGACGGCATTGAGGCTTTCTTT.

The CDR3 loop reads CASSPLRDTEAFF. In DNA form, the CDR3 reads TGTGCCAGCTCACCACTTCGCGACACTGAAGCTTTCTTT. V gene TRBV18 combines with J gene TRBJ1-1; no definite D call. V was clipped by 1 base and J by 3 bases, with 6 bases between them. The V gene's germline CDR1 is KGHSH and CDR2 LQKENI. This CDR3 has 13 amino acids.

This chain links TRBV3-1 (or the pseudogene TRBV3-2) with TRBJ2-5; D unclear. The CDR3 covers 13 residues. Trimming took off 4 bases at V and 5 bases at J, with 11 bases between the two ends. Germline CDR1 LGHDT, CDR2 YNNKEL (reference sequence). Written as DNA, the CDR3 is TGTGCCAGCAGCCCCCCTAGTGTGGAGACCCAGTACTTC. Translation: CASSPPSVETQYF.

The chain recombines TRBV21-1 with TRBJ2-3; TRBD1, the table's D call, was not compared with the DNA. TRBV21-1 is a known pseudogene. This CDR3 spans 16 amino acids. The chain's CDR3 is CASSKGSGVSTDTQYF. The CDR3 nucleotides are TGTGCCAGCAGCAAAGGTTCAGGGGTGAGCACAGATACGCAGTATTTT.

This chain links TRBV6-6 with TRBJ1-6; TRBD1 is a possible D gene (5 bases). Germline V gene lookup returns CDR1 MNHNY and CDR2 SVGAGI (reference sequence). The length of the CDR3 is 14 residues. Trimming took off 6 bases at V and 4 bases at J, with 10 bases between the two ends. In nucleotides, the CDR3 is TGTGCCAGCAGACTCGACAGATATAATTCACCCCTCCACTTT. Amino acids: CASRLDRYNSPLHF.

The V gene is TRBV14, the J gene TRBJ1-2; D is ambiguous. With 4 bases removed from V and 8 bases from J, the gap between germline ends came to 14 bases. CDR3 size: 13 residues. CDR1 SGHDN and CDR2 FVKESK come from the germline V gene. CDR3 loop: CASSRSPAGGYTF. CDR3 sequence (DNA): TGTGCCAGCAGCCGGAGCCCGGCGGGGGGCTACACCTTC.

The CDR3 bases are TGTGCCAGCAGCTCGAGCGGAGGGTTGGCTGGAAACACCATATATTTT. Translated, it gives CASSSSGGLAGNTIYF. The V gene is TRBV7-9, the J gene TRBJ1-3; the D is unclear. In germline, CDR1 is SEHNR, CDR2 FQNEAQ (reference sequence). The CDR3 sequence is 16 residues long. V lost 4 bases, J lost 2 bases, and 15 bases lay in between.

The chain combines TRBV7-2 with TRBJ1-6, with 8 bases fitting TRBD1. After removal of 5 bases from V and 8 bases from J, the junction contained 8 bases not matched to a gene. There are 15 residues in the CDR3. Germline V gene data show CDR1 as SGHTA and CDR2 as FQGNSA. Here the CDR3 reads CASSPRQGRHSPLHF. Written as DNA, the CDR3 is TGTGCCAGCAGCCCTCGACAGGGGAGGCATTCACCCCTCCACTTT.

V and J are TRBV14 and TRBJ1-2; TRBD1 agrees at 8 bases. CDR1 is SGHDN, CDR2 FVKESK, per germline. V was pared by 4 bases and J by 8 bases, with 12 bases of the junction left unmatched. This CDR3 is 15 amino acids long. CDR3 amino acids: CASSLKHGTGFGYTF. DNA of the CDR3: TGTGCCAGCAGCCTAAAGCACGGGACAGGTTTCGGCTACACCTTC.

This clone came up a few times. The V and J genes are TRBV6-4 and TRBJ1-2; D call uncertain. Germline V CDR1 and CDR2: MRHNA, SNTAGT. Deletions cut 6 bases from V and 8 bases from J, with 22 bases between. This CDR3 region has 15 residues. The CDR3 reads CASSPGQTGSDGYTF. CDR3 nucleotide sequence: TGTGCCAGCAGCCCCGGGCAAACGGGCTCTGACGGCTACACCTTC.

The chain has TRBV7-9 and TRBJ2-4; 9 nucleotides agree with TRBD1. With 6 bases clipped from V and 6 bases from J, the junction kept 6 bases outside the gene matches. CDR3 length: 14 residues. Germline values: CDR1 SEHNR, CDR2 FQNEAQ (reference sequence). Here the CDR3 reads CASSRDREGNIQYF. CDR3 in DNA: TGTGCCAGCAGTAGGGACAGGGAAGGAAACATTCAGTACTTC.

V gene TRBV19 combines with J gene TRBJ1-1; the D gene is possibly TRBD1 (6 bases). Trimming stripped 8 bases from V and 8 bases from J, with 12 bases between. This CDR3 has 11 amino acids. Per the germline V gene, CDR1 is LNHDA and CDR2 is SQIVND (reference sequence). CDR3 protein: CASHRDKEAFF. As DNA, the CDR3 is TGTGCCAGTCACCGGGACAAGGAAGCTTTCTTT.

This chain uses TRBV6-5 with TRBJ2-5; D may correspond to TRBD1 or TRBD2 (5 bases each). V was cut by 0 bases and J by 4 bases, with 9 bases left in between. The V gene's germline CDR1 is MNHEY and CDR2 SVGAGI. CDR3 length equals 14 residues. The CDR3 here is CASSYSAGTETQYF. For the CDR3, the DNA is TGTGCCAGCAGTTACTCGGCAGGGACAGAGACCCAGTACTTC.

This chain connects TRBV30 to TRBJ1-1; no definite D call. V dropped 0 bases and J dropped 5 bases, with 4 bases sitting between them. The CDR3 is 11 amino acids. CDR1 and CDR2 (germline): GTSNPN, SVGIG (reference sequence). The CDR3 nucleotides read TGTGCCTGGAGTGTGGAAACTGAAGCTTTCTTT. Amino acids: CAWSVETEAFF.

This clone was seen a handful of times. The CDR3 is CSVAWGASNQPQHF. The CDR3, as DNA: TGCAGCGTTGCGTGGGGGGCTAGCAATCAGCCCCAGCATTTT. The chain is built from TRBV29-1 and TRBJ1-5, with a tentative D call TRBD1 (6 bases). The CDR3 sequence is 14 residues long. V shed 4 bases and J shed 0 bases, with 10 bases lying between them. Germline CDR1 is SQVTM and CDR2 is ANQGSEA.

V is TRBV2 and J is TRBJ1-1; tentative D call: TRBD1 (5 bases). Germline V CDR1 and CDR2: SNHLY, FYNNEI. The CDR3 extends over 10 amino acids. Between the trimmed V and J ends, which lost 10 bases and 9 bases, there was a span of 12 bases. This CDR3 reads CATQKGQAFF. DNA for the CDR3: TGTGCCACCCAGAAGGGACAAGCTTTCTTT.

This chain links TRBV28 with TRBJ1-5, with D maybe TRBD1 (5 bases). Trimming stripped 6 bases from V and 0 bases from J, with 15 bases between. There are 16 residues in the CDR3. In germline, CDR1 is MDHEN, CDR2 SYDVKM. For the CDR3, the DNA is TGTGCCAGCAGACTTCGGGGCGTATATAGCAATCAGCCCCAGCATTTT. The encoded protein is CASRLRGVYSNQPQHF.

The chain carries TRBV7-3 and TRBJ2-1; perhaps TRBD2 as D (5 bases). Trimming pared 2 bases from V and 8 bases from J, leaving 16 bases between. The germline CDR1 and CDR2 sequences are SGHTA and FQGTGA. This CDR3 region has 15 residues. Here the CDR3 reads CASSLGARVRHEQFF. CDR3 nucleotides: TGTGCCAGCAGCTTAGGTGCGAGGGTTCGCCATGAGCAGTTCTTC.

The V call is TRBV5-5, the J call TRBJ2-2; D remains ambiguous. The CDR3 covers 14 residues. The V gene lost 2 bases and the J gene lost 0 bases, with 5 bases spanning the gap. Germline V gene lookup returns CDR1 SGHKS and CDR2 YYEKEE (reference sequence). In DNA form, the CDR3 reads TGTGCCAGCAGCTTCGATCCGAACACCGGGGAGCTGTTTTTT. Protein: CASSFDPNTGELFF.

The genes are TRBV9 and TRBJ2-2; 10 positions agree with TRBD2. Germline loops: CDR1 SGDLS, CDR2 YYNGEE. The CDR3 totals 17 residues. The trim removed 6 bases at V and 0 bases at J, leaving 8 bases unmatched. CDR3 nucleotide sequence: TGTGCCAGCACAGTGAGTAGCGGGGGGCCGAACACCGGGGAGCTGTTTTTT. It specifies CASTVSSGGPNTGELFF. Full variable domain (missing parts from reference TRBV9 and TRBJ2-2): DSGVTQTPKHLITATGQRVTLRCSPRSGDLSVYWYQQSLDQGLQFLIQYYNGEERAKGNILERFSAQQFPDLHSELNLSSLELGDSALYFCASTVSSGGPNTGELFFGEGSRLTVL.

This clone has a handful of counts. The rearrangement links TRBV14 to TRBJ1-6; TRBD1 matches at 8 bases. CDR3 size: 15 residues. The V and J ends lost 4 bases and 5 bases, in that order; junction bases with no gene match: 4. CDR1 and CDR2 (germline): SGHDN, FVKESK. DNA for the CDR3: TGTGCCAGCAGCCTCAGGACAGGGAATAATTCACCCCTCCACTTT. Translation: CASSLRTGNNSPLHF. Full variable domain (missing parts from reference TRBV14 and TRBJ1-6): EAGVTQFPSHSVIEKGQTVTLRCDPISGHDNLYWYRRVMGKEIKFLLHFVKESKQDESGMPNNRFLAERTGGTYSTLKVQPAELEDSGVYFCASSLRTGNNSPLHFGNGTRLTVT.

This chain links TRBV5-1 with TRBJ1-5; D call uncertain. There are 15 residues in the CDR3. Trimming took 4 bases from V and 2 from J, leaving 13 bases between them. The germline CDR1 and CDR2 sequences are SGHRS and YFSETQ. The CDR3 DNA follows: TGCGCCAGCAGCCCTAGTGGCGGGGGCAATCAGCCCCAGCATTTT. Residues: CASSPSGGGNQPQHF.

This clone was counted a single time. The sample contains more than one DNA sequence encoding this CDR3. This chain joins TRBV11-2 and TRBJ1-3, with D maybe TRBD1 (6 bases). Per the germline V gene, CDR1 is SGHAT and CDR2 is FQNNGV. Trimming cost V 3 bases and J 3 bases, with 12 bases left between them. This CDR3 spans 15 amino acids. The CDR3 DNA reads as TGTGCCAGCAGCTTGGGGGGGGCGAGTGGAAACACCATATATTTT. It is translated as CASSLGGASGNTIYF.

In nucleotides, the CDR3 is TGTGCAAGTCGCTTAGCCGGCGAGGACAGCAACACCGGGGAGCTGTTTTTT. This translates into CASRLAGEDSNTGELFF. The genes are TRBV12-2 and TRBJ2-2; the D call TRBD1 from the table was never checked on the DNA. TRBV12-2 is described as a pseudogene. The CDR3 contains 17 residues.

The rearrangement links TRBV3-1 (or the pseudogene TRBV3-2) to TRBJ1-1; D may be TRBD1 (5 bases). Trimming took 3 bases from V and 7 from J, leaving 15 bases between them. This CDR3 is built from 14 residues. Germline V CDR1 and CDR2: LGHDT, YNNKEL (reference sequence). CDR3 sequence: CASSHVGLPSEAFF. The CDR3 region has the DNA TGTGCCAGCAGCCATGTGGGGCTCCCCAGTGAAGCTTTCTTT.

The chain carries TRBV6-5 and TRBJ1-2, with TRBD1 identical over 7 bases. This CDR3 contains 14 residues. Germline CDR1 MNHEY, CDR2 SVGAGI. J was trimmed by 8 bases and V by 2 bases; bases with no gene match: 8. The CDR3 nucleotides are TGTGCCAGCAGTTACGACAGGGTAGTGGGCGGCTACACCTTC. Its protein product is CASSYDRVVGGYTF.

This sequence joins TRBV5-1 and TRBJ1-2, with 7 bases that match TRBD1. The length of the CDR3 is 15 residues. Germline lookup yields CDR1 SGHRS and CDR2 YFSETQ. The V and J ends lost 0 bases and 8 bases, in that order; junction bases with no gene match: 10. The CDR3 DNA sequence: TGCGCCAGCAGCTTGGGCCAGGGGGATCCTCGGGGCTACACCTTC. This gives the protein CASSLGQGDPRGYTF.

The J gene is TRBJ2-7, the V gene TRBV6-5; D is undetermined. V was trimmed by 6 bases and J by 1 base, leaving 10 bases between them. CDR3 size: 13 residues. Germline CDR1 and CDR2: MNHEY and SVGAGI. CDR3 sequence (DNA): TGTGCCAGCAGGTACAGAGTTTCCTACGAGCAGTACGTC. Translated, it gives CASRYRVSYEQYV.

The V gene is TRBV9, the J gene TRBJ2-2, with D hard to call. Germline-derived CDR1 and CDR2 are SGDLS and YYNGEE. V was pared by 0 bases and J by 6 bases, with 6 bases between. This CDR3 has 13 residues. The CDR3 loop is CASSVEGSGELFF. CDR3 sequence (DNA): TGTGCCAGCAGCGTAGAGGGTTCCGGGGAGCTGTTTTTT.

This clone appeared once. The V and J genes are TRBV18 and TRBJ1-1; D unclear. The CDR3 spans 14 residues. Between the trimmed V and J ends, which lost 2 bases and 2 bases, there was a span of 9 bases. Germline-derived CDR1 and CDR2 are KGHSH and LQKENI. DNA for the CDR3: TGTGCCAGCTCACCAGGGGTGATCAACACTGAAGCTTTCTTT. Protein product: CASSPGVINTEAFF.

This clone came up a few times. The J gene is TRBJ2-7, the V gene TRBV10-3, with D possibly being TRBD2 (6 bases). Germline lookup yields CDR1 ENHRY and CDR2 SYGVKD. This CDR3 spans 12 amino acids. Trimming left V 8 bases short and J 7 bases short, with 15 bases between. The CDR3 nucleotides read TGTGCCATCTCGGAGGGAGTGAGAGAGCAGTACGTC. Protein: CAISEGVREQYV.